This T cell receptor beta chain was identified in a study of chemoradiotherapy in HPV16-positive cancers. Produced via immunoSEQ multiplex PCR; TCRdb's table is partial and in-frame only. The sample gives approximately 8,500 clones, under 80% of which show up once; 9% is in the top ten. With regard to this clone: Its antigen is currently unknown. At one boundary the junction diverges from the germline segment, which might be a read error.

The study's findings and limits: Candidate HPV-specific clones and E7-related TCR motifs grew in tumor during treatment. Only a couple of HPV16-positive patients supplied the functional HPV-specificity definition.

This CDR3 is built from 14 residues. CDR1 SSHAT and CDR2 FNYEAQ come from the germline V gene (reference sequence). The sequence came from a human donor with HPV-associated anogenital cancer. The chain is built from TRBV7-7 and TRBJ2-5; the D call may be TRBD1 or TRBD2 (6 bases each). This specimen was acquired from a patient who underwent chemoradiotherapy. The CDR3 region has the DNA TGTGCTAGCAGCCTACAGGGAGGAGAGGAGACCCAGTACTTC. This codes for CASSLQGGEETQYF.